These 9 T cell receptor beta chains share one sample of origin, sequenced in a study of technical replicates of blood from a handful of donors. TCRdb keeps only in-frame clones here, not all; method: immunoSEQ multiplex PCR. This sample carries around 92,000 clones, about 96% of them seen once, and the ten largest clones take 0.2% to 0.25%. Material: T cells isolated from PBMCs. These receptors all stem from a human donor in good health.

This chain joins TRBV9 and TRBJ2-2; unclear D gene. Trimming removed 5 bases from V and 6 bases from J, with 14 bases in between. This CDR3 is built from 14 residues. Germline V gene sequence: CDR1 SGDLS, CDR2 YYNGEE. DNA for the CDR3: TGTGCCAGCAGGGCAACACCCTCGCCCGGGGAGCTGTTTTTT. Amino acids: CASRATPSPGELFF.

The chain recombines TRBV5-6 with TRBJ2-5; D is undetermined. Germline lookup yields CDR1 SGHDT and CDR2 YYEEEE. There are 15 residues in the CDR3. V was trimmed by 0 bases and J by 5 bases, leaving 14 bases between them. The chain's CDR3 is CASSLVMAGGETQYF. CDR3 nucleotide sequence: TGTGCCAGCAGCTTGGTGATGGCAGGTGGCGAGACCCAGTACTTC.

The chain couples TRBV5-8 to TRBJ1-1, with 8 bases lining up with TRBD1. CDR1 is SGHTS, CDR2 YDEGEE, per germline. The V and J ends lost 4 bases and 4 bases, in that order; junction bases with no gene match: 3. The CDR3 loop spans 13 amino acids. The CDR3 here is CASSLTGGTEAFF. Written as DNA, the CDR3 is TGTGCCAGCAGCCTCACAGGGGGCACTGAAGCTTTCTTT. Together with reference TRBV5-8 and TRBJ1-1, the CDR3 gives the full variable domain: EAGVTQSPTHLIKTRGQQATLRCSPISGHTSVYWYQQALGLGLQFLLWYDEGEERNRGNFPPRFSGRQFPNYSSELNVNALELEDSALYLCASSLTGGTEAFFGQGTRLTVV.

This clone has just one count. The chain links TRBV21-1 to TRBJ1-1. TRBV21-1 constitutes a pseudogene. The length of the CDR3 is 13 residues. The CDR3 is CASKRRGNTEAFF. The CDR3 DNA reads TGTGCCAGCAAAAGGAGAGGCAACACTGAAGCTTTCTTT.

The V call is TRBV15, the J call TRBJ2-1; TRBD1 matches 7 bases. After removal of 0 bases from V and 4 bases from J, the junction contained 6 bases not matched to a gene. The CDR3 length is 16 residues. Germline CDR1 is LNHNV and CDR2 is YYDKDF (reference sequence). CDR3 sequence (DNA): TGTGCCACCAGCAGAGATCCTGGGACAGCGTACAATGAGCAGTTCTTC. Encoded protein: CATSRDPGTAYNEQFF.

The CDR3 loop reads CASSPRSGEPNEQFF. The CDR3 nucleotides are TGTGCCAGCAGTCCAAGGAGCGGAGAACCAAATGAGCAGTTCTTC. The V call is TRBV6-1, the J call TRBJ2-1, with D tentatively TRBD2 (5 bases). CDR1 is MNHNS, CDR2 SASEGT, per germline. CDR3 length: 15 amino acids. V was trimmed by 5 bases and J by 7 bases, leaving 18 bases between them.

This chain links TRBV7-2 with TRBJ2-1; D remains unclear. Germline V gives CDR1 SGHTA, CDR2 FQGNSA. This CDR3 spans 15 amino acids. V dropped 5 bases and J dropped 0 bases, with 11 bases sitting between them. The CDR3 is CASSPRTSSYNEQFF. The CDR3, as DNA: TGTGCCAGCAGCCCCCGAACGAGCTCCTACAATGAGCAGTTCTTC.

This clone occurred once. The rearrangement joins TRBV6-6 to TRBJ2-3; 10 nucleotides match TRBD2. The germline V gene has CDR1 MNHNY and CDR2 SVGAGI (reference sequence). Germline trimming cut 6 bases from V and 5 bases from J; bases unmatched to any gene: 5. The CDR3 spans 14 residues. In DNA form, the CDR3 reads TGTGCCAGCAGGCGAGCGGGAGGGGAAGATACGCAGTATTTT. Encoded protein: CASRRAGGEDTQYF.

V is TRBV28 and J is TRBJ2-7, with a weak D call TRBD1 (6 bases). Trimming removed 3 bases at V and 0 bases at J, with 9 bases between. The germline gives CDR1 MDHEN, CDR2 SYDVKM. This CDR3 comprises 14 residues. The CDR3 bases are TGTGCCAGCAGTTTGGGGGCCCCCTCCTACGAGCAGTACTTC. Its protein product is CASSLGAPSYEQYF.